A single sample gave rise to the 2 T cell receptor beta chains below, sequenced in a study of CD4 T cells in relation to SARS-CoV-2 and coronaviruses listed by TCRdb under 2021. Library prep was done by the immunoSEQ multiplex PCR assay. In TCRdb, the immuneACCESS table is reduced to in-frame sequences with V and J assigned. These tables do not hold every clone; where another copy was compared, an unresolved V gene accounts for under half, and the others remain unexplained. This sample gives about 36,000 clones in total; roughly 82% of them show up just once. Around 20% of the sample is taken by the ten largest. Their antigen targets remain unknown. Sequenced: memory CD4+ T cells from PBMCs, cultured in vitro. This sample's cell subset or site label indicates: memory (non-naive) CD4+ T cells. These receptors were collected from an adult with COVID-19.

This clone appeared a few times. The CDR3 reads CASSWGTGSQETQYF. The CDR3 DNA sequence: TGCGCCAGCAGCTGGGGGACAGGCAGCCAAGAGACCCAGTACTTC. The chain carries TRBV5-1 and TRBJ2-5; 8 nucleotides line up with TRBD1. V was clipped by 3 bases and J by 1 base; unmatched bases: 5. This CDR3 comprises 15 residues. Germline V gene lookup returns CDR1 SGHRS and CDR2 YFSETQ.

The CDR3 region has the DNA TGCGCCAGCAGCCACGGCGGACTAGCGGGATCTTCCTACGAGCAGTACTTC. Translating gives CASSHGGLAGSSYEQYF. This chain links TRBV4-1 with TRBJ2-7; the match to TRBD2 covers 12 bases. The germline V gene has CDR1 MGHRA and CDR2 YSYEKL. The CDR3 is 17 amino acids. The J segment lost 1 base and the V segment lost 3 bases, leaving 7 bases of the junction unmatched.